This T cell receptor (beta chain) stems from a study of identical twins. Study-level findings and limits: Cord blood beta clonotypes present at high abundance carried fewer insertions; no such pattern appeared in memory repertoires. Models underestimated TCR alpha sharing (out-of-frame) in monozygotic twins.

Template switching (which added a universal primer site) was used, and cDNA carried unique molecular identifiers. TCRdb reanalysed the 5' RACE reads using MiXCR and keeps one entry per CDR3 protein. The sample records about 240,000 distinct CDR3 sequences, over 9.5% being singletons. In regard to this clonotype: Its cognate antigen is unknown.

Trimming left V 5 bases short and J 10 bases short, with 15 bases between. The CDR3 is 13 amino acids. From germline, CDR1 is SGHTA and CDR2 FQGTGA. What was sequenced was memory T cells sorted from blood. The chain uses TRBV7-3 and TRBJ2-1; D possibly uses TRBD1 or TRBD2 (5 bases each). The TCR sequence derives from a man in his fifties in good health. In DNA form, the CDR3 reads TGTGCCAGCAGCGCCACGCCGGGACCCGAGCAGTTCTTC. Translating gives CASSATPGPEQFF.